This T cell receptor (beta chain) derives from a study of blood T cell repertoires in COVID-19. Germline CDR1 reads SQVTM; CDR2 reads ANQGSEA. The CDR3 extends over 13 amino acids. After removal of 3 bases from V and 5 bases from J, the junction contained 4 bases not matched to a gene. The protocol was immunoSEQ multiplex PCR, while the TCRdb copy is restricted to in-frame clones and leaves out a portion. The repertoire holds 50,000 or so clones, approximately 85% seen once, with 7% to 7.5% in the top ten. This TCR was sampled from a man aged 35 to 55 with acute or convalescent COVID-19. The sequenced sample was peripheral blood. The V and J genes are TRBV29-1 and TRBJ1-2; 9 nucleotides match TRBD1. The DNA for the CDR3 is TGCAGCGTTGAGGGCGGGACAGGGTATGGCTACACCTTC. This codes for CSVEGGTGYGYTF.